The clone carrying this T cell receptor (beta chain) was observed at least ten times. Via MiXCR, TCRdb re-called the 5' RACE reads, giving one row per CDR3 protein. The sample has more than 110,000 distinct CDR3 sequences, 7% to 9% seen once; the top ten hold roughly 7.2%. This CDR3 is 15 amino acids long. Germline V gene data show CDR1 as SGHAT and CDR2 as FQNNGV. Trimming removed 2 bases from V and 2 bases from J; junction bases left unmatched: 5. The sample comes from a study of CD8 T cells in ankylosing spondylitis. The chain has TRBV11-2 and TRBJ2-7, with 8 bases fitting TRBD2. This receptor was taken from a male donor with ankylosing spondylitis. Material for sequencing was synovial fluid, either unsorted or a sorted T cell fraction (not recorded which). The CDR3 sequence: CASSLRTSGAYEQYF. CDR3 coding DNA: TGTGCCAGCAGCTTACGTACTAGCGGAGCCTACGAGCAGTACTTC.